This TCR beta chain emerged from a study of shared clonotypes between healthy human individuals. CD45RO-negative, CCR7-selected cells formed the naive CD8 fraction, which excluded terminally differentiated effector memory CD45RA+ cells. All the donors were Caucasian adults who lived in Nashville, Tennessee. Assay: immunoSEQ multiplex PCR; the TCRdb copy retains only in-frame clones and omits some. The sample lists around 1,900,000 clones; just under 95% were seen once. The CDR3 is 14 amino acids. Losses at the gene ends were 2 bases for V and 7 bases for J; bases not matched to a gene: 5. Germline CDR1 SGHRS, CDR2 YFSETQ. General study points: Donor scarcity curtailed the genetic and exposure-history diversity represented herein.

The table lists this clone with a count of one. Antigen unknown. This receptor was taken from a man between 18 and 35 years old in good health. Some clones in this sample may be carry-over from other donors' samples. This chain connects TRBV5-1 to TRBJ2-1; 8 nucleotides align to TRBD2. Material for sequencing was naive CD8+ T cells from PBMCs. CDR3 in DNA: TGCGCCAGCAGCTTCGGACTAGCTGATAATGAGCAGTTCTTC. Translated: CASSFGLADNEQFF.